This entry features one T cell receptor (beta chain) sequence. Its antigen is currently unknown. The CDR3 consists of 16 residues. Per germline, CDR1 MRHNA and CDR2 SNTAGT. V lost 8 bases and J lost 0; bases outside the gene matches: 5. There were no recent acute infections or vaccinations among the donors, who were healthy HIV-negative adults. Researchers drew on some 97 million PBMCs for genomic DNA from unsorted samples. This entry belongs to a study of shared clonotypes between healthy human individuals. Whole-study results and caveats: In this cohort, only blood was sampled, and tissue repertoires likely differ.

Genomic DNA (from each subset) was split evenly across several immunoSEQ plates. Sequencing was performed with immunoSEQ multiplex PCR; in TCRdb, only in-frame clones are kept and a portion is missing. The repertoire includes some 450,000 clones, approximately 80% of them detected once, and 12% sits in the top ten. Sequencing was carried out using PBMCs. The sequence derives from a woman in her forties in good health. Some clones in this sample may be carry-over from other donors' samples. The chain joins TRBV6-4 to TRBJ2-4, with TRBD2 matching 12 bases. The CDR3 loop is CASQTSGGLAKNIQYF. The CDR3 region has the DNA TGTGCCAGCCAAACTAGCGGGGGGCTAGCCAAAAACATTCAGTACTTC.